This is a list of T cell receptor beta chains from one sample in a study of blood T cells in healthy people across ages. TCRdb called the 5' RACE reads again in MiXCR, with one record for every CDR3 protein. The sample shows 700,000 to 850,000 distinct CDR3 sequences, 35% to 40% of them seen only once. Sequencing input: blood. Receptor source: a man younger than 35 in good health. The CDR3 runs from the conserved cysteine through the conserved F or W. Fields, in order: CDR3 length, D gene, J gene, V gene, clone size, CDR3 protein, CDR3 DNA. D genes are given only for firm matches. Rows give clone size only sometimes, using once, few, many, or a class for an expanded clone.

length: 15
D: NA
J: TRBJ1-4
V: TRBV20-1
size: few
CDR3: CSAPDRILHNEKLFF
DNA: TGCAGTGCCCCCGACAGGATTCTCCATAATGAAAAACTGTTTTTT

length: 15
D: NA
J: TRBJ1-2
V: TRBV12-3/TRBV12-4
size: many
CDR3: CASSFGVGRIYGYTF
DNA: TGTGCCAGCAGTTTTGGAGTCGGGAGGATATATGGCTACACCTTC

length: 13
D: NA
J: TRBJ1-6
V: TRBV25-1
size: many
CDR3: CASSVASNSPLHF
DNA: TGTGCCAGCAGTGTGGCCAGTAATTCACCCCTCCACTTT

length: 17
D: TRBD1
J: TRBJ2-3
V: TRBV5-1
size: few
CDR3: CASSLKTGAMRTDTQYF
DNA: TGCGCCAGCAGCTTGAAGACAGGGGCGATGAGGACAGATACGCAGTATTTT

length: 15
D: TRBD2
J: TRBJ2-1
V: TRBV6-5
size: NA
CDR3: CASSPGSGGANEQFF
DNA: TGTGCCAGCAGCCCCGGGAGCGGGGGGGCCAATGAGCAGTTCTTC

length: 12
D: NA
J: TRBJ2-1
V: TRBV12-3/TRBV12-4
size: many
CDR3: CASSPRVDEQFF
DNA: TGTGCCAGCAGTCCCAGGGTTGATGAGCAGTTCTTC

length: 14
D: NA
J: TRBJ1-2
V: TRBV2
size: NA
CDR3: CASSERAGIYGYTF
DNA: TGTGCCAGCAGTGAAAGGGCCGGAATCTATGGCTACACCTTC

length: 14
D: NA
J: TRBJ2-1
V: TRBV4-2
size: few
CDR3: CASSHGGRSNEQFF
DNA: TGTGCCAGCAGCCATGGGGGAAGGTCCAATGAGCAGTTCTTC

length: 13
D: NA
J: TRBJ2-2
V: TRBV5-1
size: few
CDR3: CASSPIGVGELFF
DNA: TGCGCCAGCAGCCCGATTGGGGTCGGGGAGCTGTTTTTT

length: 11
D: NA
J: TRBJ2-1
V: TRBV4-3
size: few
CDR3: CASSQGLEQFF
DNA: TGCGCCAGCAGCCAAGGGTTGGAGCAGTTCTTC